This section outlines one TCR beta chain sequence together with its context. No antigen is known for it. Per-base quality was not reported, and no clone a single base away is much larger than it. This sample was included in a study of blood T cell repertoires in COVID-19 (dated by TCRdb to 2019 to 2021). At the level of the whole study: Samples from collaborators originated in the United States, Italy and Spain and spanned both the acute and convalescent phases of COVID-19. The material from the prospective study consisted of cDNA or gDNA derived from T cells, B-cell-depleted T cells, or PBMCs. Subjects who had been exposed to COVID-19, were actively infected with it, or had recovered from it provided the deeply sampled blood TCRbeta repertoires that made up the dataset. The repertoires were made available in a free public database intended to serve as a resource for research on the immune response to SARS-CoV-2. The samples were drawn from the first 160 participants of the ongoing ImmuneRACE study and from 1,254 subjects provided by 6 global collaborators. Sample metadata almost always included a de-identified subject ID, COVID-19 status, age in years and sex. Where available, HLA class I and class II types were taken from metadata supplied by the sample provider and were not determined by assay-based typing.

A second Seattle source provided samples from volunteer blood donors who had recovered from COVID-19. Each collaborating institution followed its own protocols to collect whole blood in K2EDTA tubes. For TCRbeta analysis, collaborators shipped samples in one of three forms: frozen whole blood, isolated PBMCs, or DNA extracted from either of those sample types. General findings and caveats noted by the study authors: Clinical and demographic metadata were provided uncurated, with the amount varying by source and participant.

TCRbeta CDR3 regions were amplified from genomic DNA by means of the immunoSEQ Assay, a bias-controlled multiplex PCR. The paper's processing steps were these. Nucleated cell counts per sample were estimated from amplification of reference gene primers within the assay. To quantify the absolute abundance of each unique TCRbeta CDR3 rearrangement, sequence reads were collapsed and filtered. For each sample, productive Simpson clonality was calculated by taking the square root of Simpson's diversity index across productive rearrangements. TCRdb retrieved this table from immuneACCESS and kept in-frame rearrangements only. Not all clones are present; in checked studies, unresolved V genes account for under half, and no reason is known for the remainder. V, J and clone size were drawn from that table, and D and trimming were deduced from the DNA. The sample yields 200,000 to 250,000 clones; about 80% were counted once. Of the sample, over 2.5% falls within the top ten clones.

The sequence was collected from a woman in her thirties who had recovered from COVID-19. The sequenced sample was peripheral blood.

The sequenced DNA: TGTGCCAGCAGTGATCGCCTTCGTGGGGCAGGACGAATAGCCAAAAACATTCAGTACTTC. The encoded protein is CASSDRLRGAGRIAKNIQYF. The chain is encoded by TRBV2 joined to TRBJ2-4; the D region possibly corresponds to TRBD1 (5 bases align). Reading the germline V gene gives CDR1 SNHLY and CDR2 FYNNEI. The junction carries 24 bases between V and J, which are trimmed by 3 bases and 0 bases respectively. The CDR3 runs 20 amino acids, cysteine and phenylalanine included. The DNA shown is the 60-base CDR3, in frame from base 1.